This T cell receptor beta chain was captured in a study of early T cells in non-severe SARS-CoV-2 infection. On the study more broadly: Alpha and beta chains were unpaired, from unsorted whole-blood bulk RNA.

The table lists this clonotype with many counts. Individual cDNA molecules received unique molecular identifiers during library preparation. One entry per CDR3 protein results from TCRdb running MiXCR on the 5' RACE reads. The sample includes 35,000 to 45,000 distinct CDR3 sequences, 5% to 6% seen only once; the top ten take around 5.8%. This receptor was obtained from an adult who was a healthcare worker with PCR-confirmed SARS-CoV-2 infection or an uninfected control (not recorded which). Sequenced material: whole blood, taken at baseline.

CDR3 bases: TGTGCCAGCAGCTCCGAACTGACTAGTGGCTACGAGCAGTACGTC. As protein: CASSSELTSGYEQYV. This sequence joins TRBV13 and TRBJ2-7; maybe TRBD2 (6 bases). V dropped 4 bases and J dropped 3 bases, with 16 bases sitting between them. There are 15 residues in the CDR3. The germline V gene encodes CDR1 PRHDT and CDR2 FYEKMQ (reference sequence).